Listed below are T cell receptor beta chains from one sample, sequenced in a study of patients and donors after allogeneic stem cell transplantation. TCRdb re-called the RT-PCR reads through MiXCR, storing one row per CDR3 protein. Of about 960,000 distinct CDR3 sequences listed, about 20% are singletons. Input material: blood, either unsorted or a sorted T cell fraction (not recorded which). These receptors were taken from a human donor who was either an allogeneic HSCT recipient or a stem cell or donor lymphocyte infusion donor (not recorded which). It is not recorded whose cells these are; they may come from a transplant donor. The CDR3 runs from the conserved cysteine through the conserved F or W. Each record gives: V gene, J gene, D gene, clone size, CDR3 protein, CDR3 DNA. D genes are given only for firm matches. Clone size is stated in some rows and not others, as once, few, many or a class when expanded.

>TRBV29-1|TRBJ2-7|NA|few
CSVEGSEQYF
TGCAGCGTTGAGGGGAGTGAGCAGTACTTC
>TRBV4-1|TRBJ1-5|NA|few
CASSQVTGGQPQHF
TGCGCCAGCAGCCAAGTTACGGGTGGGCAGCCCCAGCATTTT
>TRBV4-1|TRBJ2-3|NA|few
CASSQDWPLGTDTQYF
TGCGCCAGCAGCCAAGATTGGCCGTTAGGCACAGATACGCAGTATTTT
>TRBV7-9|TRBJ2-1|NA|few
CASSLVLGYQQFF
TGTGCCAGCAGCTTGGTGCTTGGGTATCAGCAGTTCTTC
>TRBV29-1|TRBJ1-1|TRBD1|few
CSVDMDRVTEAFF
TGCAGCGTAGACATGGACAGGGTCACTGAAGCTTTCTTT
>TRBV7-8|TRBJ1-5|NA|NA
CASSFEVGSQHF
TGTGCCAGCAGCTTCGAAGTGGGGTCCCAGCATTTT
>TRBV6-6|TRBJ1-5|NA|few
CASSYPRTVSQHF
TGTGCCAGCAGTTACCCGAGGACAGTATCCCAGCATTTT
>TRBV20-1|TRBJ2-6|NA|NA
CSAAGQLWANVLTF
TGCAGTGCTGCCGGACAGCTGTGGGCCAACGTCCTGACTTTC
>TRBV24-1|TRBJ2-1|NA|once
CATSDYGTQGSYNEQFF
TGTGCCACCAGTGACTACGGGACCCAAGGCTCCTACAATGAGCAGTTCTTC
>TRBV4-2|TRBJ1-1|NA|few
CASSQETTARNTEAFF
TGTGCCAGCAGCCAAGAAACAACCGCGCGGAACACTGAAGCTTTCTTT
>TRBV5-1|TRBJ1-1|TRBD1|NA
CASNNGAATGNTEAFF
TGCGCCAGCAACAATGGGGCAGCGACAGGGAATACTGAAGCTTTCTTT
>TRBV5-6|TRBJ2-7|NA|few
CASSLVGWGTYEQYF
TGTGCCAGCAGCTTGGTTGGTTGGGGCACCTACGAGCAGTACTTC
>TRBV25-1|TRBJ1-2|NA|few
CASMGGDSYTF
TGTGCCAGCATGGGGGGCGATAGCTACACCTTC
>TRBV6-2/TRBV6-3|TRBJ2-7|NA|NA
CASSYSEGAYEQYF
TGTGCCAGCAGTTACTCCGAAGGGGCCTACGAGCAGTACTTC
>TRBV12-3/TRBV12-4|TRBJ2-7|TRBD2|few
CASNYLGLAYEQYF
TGTGCCAGCAACTATCTGGGACTAGCTTACGAGCAGTACTTC
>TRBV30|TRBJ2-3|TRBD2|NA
CAGGTKADTQYF
TGTGCCGGAGGGACTAAGGCAGATACGCAGTATTTT
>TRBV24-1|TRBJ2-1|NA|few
CATSQTSNEQFF
TGTGCCACCAGTCAGACGAGTAATGAGCAGTTCTTC
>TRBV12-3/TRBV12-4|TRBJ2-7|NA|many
CASSLDRLGEQYF
TGTGCCAGCAGTTTAGATCGGCTAGGGGAGCAGTACTTC
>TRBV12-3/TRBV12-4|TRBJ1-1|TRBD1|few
CASSKQGERYTEAFF
TGTGCCAGCAGTAAACAGGGGGAAAGGTACACTGAAGCTTTCTTT
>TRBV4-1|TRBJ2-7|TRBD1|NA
CASSQVGTGSSYEQYF
TGCGCCAGCAGCCAAGTTGGGACAGGGAGCTCCTACGAGCAGTACTTC
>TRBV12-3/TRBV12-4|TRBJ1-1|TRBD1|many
CASSPRQGNTEAFF
TGTGCCAGCAGTCCGAGACAGGGGAACACTGAAGCTTTCTTT
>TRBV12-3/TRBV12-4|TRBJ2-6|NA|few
CASSFGGNSAGANVLTF
TGTGCCAGCAGTTTTGGGGGTAACTCTGCTGGGGCCAACGTCCTGACTTTC
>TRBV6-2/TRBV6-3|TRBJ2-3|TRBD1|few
CASSPRDRLTDTQYF
TGTGCCAGCAGTCCTCGGGACAGGCTAACAGATACGCAGTATTTT
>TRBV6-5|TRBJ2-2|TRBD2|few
CASSYQGTSGLNTGELFF
TGTGCCAGCAGTTACCAGGGGACTAGCGGATTGAACACCGGGGAGCTGTTTTTT